The rows below give T cell receptor beta chains drawn from one sample of a study of patients and donors after allogeneic stem cell transplantation. Using its own MiXCR run on the RT-PCR reads, TCRdb lists one record per CDR3 protein. Found here are about 410,000 distinct CDR3 sequences, 16% of them singletons; the top ten hold 6.5% to 7.5%. Source material: blood, either unsorted or a sorted T cell fraction (not recorded which). Receptors originate from a human donor who was either an allogeneic HSCT recipient or a stem cell or donor lymphocyte infusion donor (not recorded which). It is not recorded whose cells these are; they may come from a transplant donor. CDR3s include the opening cysteine and the closing phenylalanine or tryptophan. The order of the fields is CDR3 length, D gene, clone size, V gene, J gene, CDR3 protein, CDR3 DNA. A D gene is named only where the DNA matches it firmly. Not all rows give a size; the values are once, few, many and, for expanded clones, a class.

12	.	.	TRBV28	TRBJ1-2	CASSFWGYGYTF	TGTGCCAGCAGTTTCTGGGGCTATGGCTACACCTTC
16	TRBD2	.	TRBV25-1	TRBJ2-5	CASALIAGGGEETQYF	TGTGCCAGCGCGTTAATAGCGGGAGGGGGTGAAGAGACCCAGTACTTC
16	TRBD2	few	TRBV29-1	TRBJ2-7	CSVAGLAGFMIYEQYF	TGCAGCGTTGCAGGACTAGCGGGTTTTATGATTTACGAGCAGTACTTC
14	.	.	TRBV7-9	TRBJ2-7	CASSLPGRGYEQYF	TGTGCCAGCAGCTTACCAGGACGGGGCTACGAGCAGTACTTC
17	TRBD1	few	TRBV18	TRBJ1-1	CASSPLGQGTRNTEAFF	TGTGCCAGCTCCCCCCTGGGACAGGGTACCCGGAACACTGAAGCTTTCTTT
17	TRBD1	many	TRBV12-3/TRBV12-4	TRBJ2-2	CASSIRRGFANTGELFF	TGTGCCAGCAGTATCCGCAGGGGGTTCGCGAACACCGGGGAGCTGTTTTTT
12	.	few	TRBV13	TRBJ1-6	CASSSGNSPLHF	TGTGCCAGCAGCTCCGGTAACTCACCCCTCCACTTT
16	.	.	TRBV5-5	TRBJ2-2	CASSLVAGQNTGELFF	TGTGCCAGCAGCTTGGTTGCAGGGCAGAACACCGGGGAGCTGTTTTTT
14	.	few	TRBV6-5	TRBJ2-7	CASSYSYSSYEQYF	TGTGCCAGCAGTTACTCTTATAGCTCCTACGAGCAGTACTTC
11	.	.	TRBV29-1	TRBJ1-1	CSVEGAPRAFF	TGCAGCGTTGAAGGGGCCCCCCGTGCTTTCTTT
17	TRBD2	.	TRBV5-5	TRBJ2-1	CASSFAGGLATYNEQFF	TGTGCCAGCAGCTTTGCTGGCGGACTAGCGACATACAATGAGCAGTTCTTC
12	.	.	TRBV6-5	TRBJ1-2	CASRPAGGGYTF	TGTGCCAGCAGACCCGCAGGAGGTGGCTACACCTTC
15	.	few	TRBV27	TRBJ2-1	CASSLVRVLSGEQFF	TGTGCCAGCAGTTTAGTTCGGGTGCTGAGCGGTGAGCAGTTCTTC
16	TRBD1	many	TRBV5-1	TRBJ1-5	CASSSRQGTSNQPQHF	TGCGCCAGCAGCTCAAGACAGGGGACTAGCAATCAGCCCCAGCATTTT
15	.	few	TRBV18	TRBJ1-4	CASSPRGSREEKLFF	TGTGCCAGCTCACCACGGGGGTCCAGGGAGGAAAAACTGTTTTTT
13	.	.	TRBV20-1	TRBJ2-7	CSALGTDSYEQYF	TGCAGTGCCCTAGGTACGGACTCCTACGAGCAGTACTTC
15	.	.	TRBV19	TRBJ1-1	CASSLRATKSTEAFF	TGTGCCAGTAGTCTCAGGGCAACTAAGAGCACTGAAGCTTTCTTT
14	.	.	TRBV7-3	TRBJ1-1	CASSLGNMNTEAFF	TGTGCCAGCAGCTTAGGAAACATGAACACTGAAGCTTTCTTT
16	TRBD2	few	TRBV3-1	TRBJ2-2	CASSQGLAASTGELFF	TGTGCCAGCAGCCAAGGACTAGCCGCAAGCACCGGGGAGCTGTTTTTT
14	.	.	TRBV6-4	TRBJ1-5	CASSANGGLQPQHF	TGTGCCAGCAGTGCCAATGGGGGGCTTCAGCCCCAGCATTTT
14	.	.	TRBV20-1	TRBJ2-2	CSAVRDEYTGELFF	TGCAGTGCTGTCCGGGACGAGTACACCGGGGAGCTGTTTTTT
15	.	.	TRBV5-6	TRBJ1-1	CASSYLGDSWTEAFF	TGTGCCAGCAGCTACCTGGGGGACTCTTGGACTGAAGCTTTCTTT
15	.	many	TRBV12-3/TRBV12-4	TRBJ2-1	CASSPFKPSYNEQFF	TGTGCCAGCAGTCCCTTCAAGCCCTCCTACAATGAGCAGTTCTTC
14	.	.	TRBV4-1	TRBJ2-7	CASSQGLRTYEQYF	TGCGCCAGCAGCCAAGGACTCAGAACCTACGAGCAGTACTTC
15	TRBD2	few	TRBV20-1	TRBJ2-7	CSAGLGTTRTYEQYF	TGCAGTGCAGGACTTGGGACTACCCGAACCTACGAGCAGTACTTC
14	.	.	TRBV20-1	TRBJ2-3	CSAGLVASADTQYF	TGCAGTGCTGGGTTAGTCGCTAGCGCAGATACGCAGTATTTT
15	.	.	TRBV5-1	TRBJ1-1	CASSLGQPLNTEAFF	TGCGCCAGCAGCTTGGGACAGCCTTTGAACACTGAAGCTTTCTTT
13	.	.	TRBV4-3	TRBJ2-7	CASSQGDLGEQYF	TGCGCCAGCAGCCAAGGGGACCTAGGGGAGCAGTACTTC
16	TRBD2	few	TRBV4-3	TRBJ2-3	CASSHFRGGTADTQYF	TGCGCCAGCAGCCACTTTCGGGGGGGCACCGCAGATACGCAGTATTTT
15	TRBD2	.	TRBV6-1	TRBJ2-5	CASSEGRGLAQTQYF	TGTGCCAGCAGTGAAGGGAGGGGACTAGCGCAGACCCAGTACTTC
13	TRBD1	few	TRBV4-1	TRBJ2-2	CASSHRQGVELFF	TGCGCCAGCAGCCACCGACAGGGAGTGGAGCTGTTTTTT
14	TRBD2	few	TRBV20-1	TRBJ2-1	CSARVLAGAHEQFF	TGCAGTGCTAGGGTCCTAGCGGGGGCACATGAGCAGTTCTTC
12	.	few	TRBV12-3/TRBV12-4	TRBJ2-2	CATNHRAGELFF	TGTGCCACCAACCACCGAGCCGGGGAGCTGTTTTTT
13	.	.	TRBV20-1	TRBJ2-7	CSAPYGGAEKQYF	TGCAGTGCCCCATATGGCGGAGCCGAAAAGCAGTACTTC
15	.	few	TRBV5-1	TRBJ2-2	CASSLANPNTGELFF	TGCGCCAGCAGCTTGGCCAACCCGAACACCGGGGAGCTGTTTTTT
13	TRBD2	few	TRBV7-2	TRBJ2-7	CASSAWGGDEQYF	TGTGCCAGCAGCGCCTGGGGAGGGGACGAGCAGTACTTC
13	.	.	TRBV20-1	TRBJ2-7	CSALSTRYYEQYF	TGCAGTGCCCTGTCGACTCGGTACTACGAGCAGTACTTC
15	.	few	TRBV2	TRBJ1-5	CASGSLRDSNQPQHF	TGTGCCAGCGGGAGTCTCAGGGATAGCAATCAGCCCCAGCATTTT
13	TRBD2	.	TRBV5-1	TRBJ2-7	CASTLGGRNEQYF	TGCGCCAGCACCTTGGGCGGGAGGAACGAGCAGTACTTC
15	.	.	TRBV4-3	TRBJ1-3	CASSQAPGLGNTIYF	TGCGCCAGCAGCCAGGCACCGGGCCTCGGAAACACCATATATTTT
15	TRBD2	few	TRBV28	TRBJ2-3	CASRTLAGSTDTQYF	TGTGCCAGCAGAACCTTAGCGGGTAGCACAGATACGCAGTATTTT
15	.	few	TRBV12-3/TRBV12-4	TRBJ2-2	CASSKRAPYTGELFF	TGTGCCAGCAGCAAGCGGGCCCCTTACACCGGGGAGCTGTTTTTT
16	.	many	TRBV4-3	TRBJ2-1	CASSQAGGGPYNEQFF	TGCGCCAGCAGCCAAGCTGGGGGTGGGCCCTACAATGAGCAGTTCTTC
17	TRBD1	few	TRBV28	TRBJ2-2	CASSLAARTGRTGELFF	TGTGCCAGCAGTTTAGCGGCTAGGACAGGACGCACCGGGGAGCTGTTTTTT
18	TRBD1	few	TRBV5-1	TRBJ1-1	CASSLAEQGALPNTEAFF	TGCGCCAGCAGCTTGGCCGAACAGGGGGCGCTTCCGAACACTGAAGCTTTCTTT
17	TRBD2	few	TRBV10-3	TRBJ2-1	CAISIAGGPLIVFEQFF	TGTGCCATCAGCATAGCGGGGGGGCCATTGATAGTTTTCGAGCAGTTCTTC
13	TRBD1	.	TRBV27	TRBJ2-7	CASTGGAGYEQYF	TGTGCCAGTACAGGGGGCGCCGGTTACGAGCAGTACTTC
15	TRBD2	many	TRBV20-1	TRBJ2-7	CSARGLAGTSYEQYF	TGCAGTGCCAGGGGACTAGCGGGGACCTCCTACGAGCAGTACTTC